The 30 T cell receptor beta chains below all came from one sample that was sequenced in a study of T cells in Graves' hyperthyroidism and ophthalmopathy. It was RNA transcripts that yielded the amplified TCR beta CDR3 regions. RT-PCR in the first round (using the HTBI primer set) targeted the TCR CDR3. TCRdb itself ran the multiplex PCR reads through MiXCR, one entry per CDR3 protein. The sample lists about 610,000 distinct CDR3 sequences; more than 15% were seen once. The sequenced sample consisted of blood. The receptor set was obtained from a middle-aged woman with Graves' ophthalmopathy.

This chain links TRBV2 with TRBJ2-2; TRBD2 matches 15 bases. The CDR3 length is 18 residues. Germline lookup yields CDR1 SNHLY and CDR2 FYNNEI. V was clipped by 4 bases and J by 0 bases; unmatched bases: 3. The CDR3 nucleotides read TGTGCCAGCAGTGGGGGACTAGCGGGAGGCACGAACACCGGGGAGCTGTTTTTT. Its translation: CASSGGLAGGTNTGELFF.

The V gene is TRBV10-2, the J gene TRBJ2-1; perhaps D is TRBD1 or TRBD2 (7 bases each). V dropped 2 bases and J dropped 5 bases, with 13 bases sitting between them. Germline V gives CDR1 WSHSY, CDR2 SAAADI. The CDR3 contains 15 residues. CDR3 nucleotide sequence: TGCGCCAGCAGTGAGACGGGGGGACAGCACAATGAGCAGTTCTTC. This sequence encodes CASSETGGQHNEQFF.

J is TRBJ2-1 and V is TRBV10-3; 9 bases fit TRBD2. This CDR3 spans 16 amino acids. V lost 2 bases, J lost 4 bases, and 6 bases stayed unmatched. Germline V gene data show CDR1 as ENHRY and CDR2 as SYGVKD. CDR3 protein: CAISERLTSGYNEQFF. The DNA for the CDR3 is TGTGCCATCAGTGAGCGGCTGACTAGCGGATACAATGAGCAGTTCTTC.

The rearrangement joins TRBV6-1 to TRBJ1-4; no firm D call. Between the trimmed V and J ends, which lost 8 bases and 4 bases, there was a span of 8 bases. The CDR3 consists of 12 residues. Per the germline V gene, CDR1 is MNHNS and CDR2 is SASEGT. The CDR3 nucleotides read TGTGCCAGCGCCCGGCGTAATGAAAAACTGTTTTTT. Residues: CASARRNEKLFF.

This clonotype has at least ten counts. The rearrangement links TRBV5-1 to TRBJ2-1; 8 positions agree with TRBD2. Trimming at V came to 2 bases and at J to 8 bases, leaving 9 bases not matched to a gene. This CDR3 comprises 15 residues. Per germline, CDR1 SGHRS and CDR2 YFSETQ. CDR3 protein: CASSLSPREGYEQFF. The CDR3 coding sequence is TGCGCCAGCAGCTTATCTCCACGGGAGGGGTATGAGCAGTTCTTC.

This clonotype was seen repeatedly, ten times or more. The chain couples TRBV2 to TRBJ2-1; D not certain. The CDR3 is 14 amino acids. Germline assignment: CDR1 SNHLY and CDR2 FYNNEI. Trimming left V 1 base short and J 8 bases short, with 12 bases between. Here the CDR3 reads CASSEGLDWDEQFF. Here the CDR3 DNA reads TGTGCCAGCAGTGAAGGTCTAGACTGGGATGAGCAGTTCTTC. Full variable domain (missing parts from reference TRBV2 and TRBJ2-1): EPEVTQTPSHQVTQMGQEVILRCVPISNHLYFYWYRQILGQKVEFLVSFYNNEISEKSEIFDDQFSVERPDGSNFTLKIRSTKLEDSAMYFCASSEGLDWDEQFFGPGTRLTVL.

Ten or more counts support this clonotype. The chain combines TRBV20-1 with TRBJ1-1; weak D call: TRBD1 (6 bases). V lost 2 bases, J lost 5 bases, and 12 bases lay in between. Germline V lookup: CDR1 DFQATT, CDR2 SNEGSKA (reference sequence). This CDR3 is 13 amino acids long. Here the CDR3 reads CSARKGGITEAFF. The CDR3 DNA sequence: TGCAGTGCTAGAAAGGGGGGAATAACTGAAGCTTTCTTT.

The sample holds many counts of this clonotype. The chain is built from TRBV3-1 and TRBJ2-3; 7 bases are a match to TRBD1. Germline V gene lookup returns CDR1 LGHDT and CDR2 YNNKEL (reference sequence). The CDR3 has 13 amino acids. The ends lost 8 bases at V and 4 bases at J; junction bases unmatched: 6. This chain's CDR3 is CASGKRGPDTQYF. CDR3 nucleotides: TGTGCCAGCGGCAAGAGGGGGCCAGATACGCAGTATTTT.

Many counts were recorded for this clonotype. No DNA is shown, since the ends of the CDR3 on it are uncertain; the CDR3 is the one TCRdb lists. This chain uses TRBV28 with TRBJ1-5; the D call in the table, TRBD1, was not verified against the DNA. Germline V gives CDR1 MDHEN, CDR2 SYDVKM. The CDR3 length equals 16 residues, ends included. The CDR3 loop is CASSFFGQEGRQPQHF.

This clonotype was observed at least ten times. The V call is TRBV6-2 or TRBV6-3, the J call TRBJ2-3; 9 nucleotides agree with TRBD2. With 8 bases clipped from V and 4 bases from J, the junction kept 13 bases outside the gene matches. The CDR3 covers 16 residues. Germline V gene lookup returns CDR1 MNHEY and CDR2 SVGEGT. The CDR3: CASRSGRGPPPDTQYF. CDR3 in DNA: TGTGCCAGCCGTAGCGGGAGAGGACCCCCCCCAGATACGCAGTATTTT.

At least ten counts were recorded for this clonotype. V usage is TRBV20-1 and J usage is TRBJ1-1, with a weak D call TRBD1 (5 bases). The germline V gene has CDR1 DFQATT and CDR2 SNEGSKA (reference sequence). V was shortened by 4 bases and J by 3 bases, with 18 bases between the two germline ends. This CDR3 region has 15 residues. The CDR3 sequence: CSATVLWGADTEAFF. The CDR3, as DNA: TGCAGTGCTACCGTTTTATGGGGCGCGGACACTGAAGCTTTCTTT.

Only a few counts were recorded for this clonotype. This sequence joins TRBV29-1 and TRBJ2-5; D is perhaps TRBD1 (5 bases). CDR1 and CDR2 (germline): SQVTM, ANQGSEA. Trimming removed 6 bases at V and 2 bases at J, with 13 bases between. This CDR3 is 13 amino acids long. The CDR3 nucleotides are TGCAGCGTCAGTAGGGGCGGACAAGAGACCCAGTACTTC. Translated, it gives CSVSRGGQETQYF.

This clonotype has only a few counts. The J gene is TRBJ2-1, the V gene TRBV20-1; D is perhaps TRBD2 (5 bases). The CDR3 spans 16 residues. In germline, CDR1 is DFQATT, CDR2 SNEGSKA (reference sequence). V lost 0 bases to trimming and J lost 1 base, with 13 bases between them. As DNA, the CDR3 is TGCAGTGCTAGAGAAACGGAGCGGATGTCCTACAATGAGCAGTTCTTC. It is translated as CSARETERMSYNEQFF.

The V gene is TRBV7-9, the J gene TRBJ2-7; 11 nucleotides align to TRBD2. V was pared by 4 bases and J by 8 bases, with 7 bases of the junction left unmatched. The germline V gene encodes CDR1 SEHNR and CDR2 FQNEAQ (reference sequence). The CDR3 is 14 amino acids. Here the CDR3 DNA reads TGTGCCAGCAGCTCGGGACTAGCGGAGGGCCAGCAGTACTTC. Its translation is CASSSGLAEGQQYF. Supplemented by reference TRBV7-9 and TRBJ2-7, the full variable domain reads DTGVSQNPRHKITKRGQNVTFRCDPISEHNRLYWYRQTLGQGPEFLTYFQNEAQLEKSRLLSDRFSAERPKGSFSTLEIQRTEQGDSAMYLCASSSGLAEGQQYFGPGTRLTVT.

Ten or more counts support this clonotype. This chain joins TRBV7-8 and TRBJ2-1; D is unresolved. The V gene's germline CDR1 is SGHVS and CDR2 FQNEAQ. Deletions cut 1 base from V and 6 bases from J, with 13 bases between. The CDR3 loop spans 15 amino acids. DNA for the CDR3: TGTGCCAGCAGCTTAGACGGTCTCAGCGCCAATGAGCAGTTCTTC. It specifies CASSLDGLSANEQFF. The full variable domain, its missing parts supplied by reference TRBV7-8 and TRBJ2-1, is GAGVSQSPRYKVAKRGQDVALRCDPISGHVSLFWYQQALGQGPEFLTYFQNEAQLDKSGLPSDRFFAERPEGSVSTLKIQRTQQEDSAVYLCASSLDGLSANEQFFGPGTRLTVL.

This clonotype occurred a few times. This chain connects TRBV10-3 to TRBJ1-4, with unresolved D. The V end was cut by 10 bases, the J end by 5 bases, with 8 bases between. CDR1 ENHRY and CDR2 SYGVKD come from the germline V gene. The CDR3 covers 11 residues. CDR3 nucleotides: TGTGCCACCGCACGAAATGAAAAACTGTTTTTT. Translated: CATARNEKLFF.

This clonotype was detected many times. The chain is built from TRBV6-4 and TRBJ2-4; D not resolved. Trimming took off 6 bases at V and 0 bases at J, with 12 bases between the two ends. Germline CDR1 is MRHNA and CDR2 is SNTAGT. The CDR3 spans 15 residues. This CDR3 reads CASSYPAPAKNIQYF. CDR3 nucleotides: TGTGCCAGCAGCTACCCGGCCCCAGCCAAAAACATTCAGTACTTC.

There are many counts of this clonotype. The chain links TRBV2 to TRBJ2-7, with 9 bases identical to TRBD1. Per the germline V gene, CDR1 is SNHLY and CDR2 is FYNNEI. The CDR3 is made up of 16 amino acids. After removal of 6 bases from V and 3 bases from J, the junction contained 12 bases not matched to a gene. In DNA form, the CDR3 reads TGTGCCAGCAGACGAGGGGCGGGACAGGGCAACTACGAGCAGTACTTC. The encoded protein is CASRRGAGQGNYEQYF. The full variable domain, completed using reference TRBV2 and TRBJ2-7, is EPEVTQTPSHQVTQMGQEVILRCVPISNHLYFYWYRQILGQKVEFLVSFYNNEISEKSEIFDDQFSVERPDGSNFTLKIRSTKLEDSAMYFCASRRGAGQGNYEQYFGPGTRLTVT.

A single count supports this clonotype. A junction boundary mismatches the germline segment, possibly from a read error. The V and J genes are TRBV7-8 and TRBJ1-4; TRBD1 might be the D (5 bases). CDR1 and CDR2 from the germline V gene are SGHVS and FQNEAQ. The CDR3 sequence is 14 residues long. The CDR3 nucleotides are TGTGCCAGCAGCTCCCAGGGAGGGGAGGGAAAACCGTTTTTT. Amino acid sequence: CASSSQGGEGKPFF. Full variable domain (outside the CDR3, taken from reference TRBV7-8 and TRBJ1-4): GAGVSQSPRYKVAKRGQDVALRCDPISGHVSLFWYQQALGQGPEFLTYFQNEAQLDKSGLPSDRFFAERPEGSVSTLKIQRTQQEDSAVYLCASSSQGGEGKPFFGSGTQLSVL.

This clonotype was recorded at least ten times. The J gene is TRBJ2-3, the V gene TRBV20-1; TRBD2 matches at 8 bases. Germline V lookup: CDR1 DFQATT, CDR2 SNEGSKA (reference sequence). The CDR3 contains 14 residues. V dropped 0 bases and J dropped 8; count of bases not matched to a gene: 7. CDR3 bases: TGCAGTGCTAGAGATTTAGGACTAGCACGTACGCAGTATTTT. As protein: CSARDLGLARTQYF.

This clonotype was counted only a few times. This chain links TRBV6-6 with TRBJ1-6; possibly TRBD1 for D (5 bases). The CDR3 totals 15 residues. V lost 2 bases and J lost 2, with 7 bases in between. CDR1 and CDR2 (germline): MNHNY, SVGAGI (reference sequence). CDR3 DNA: TGTGCCAGCAGTTACGGGGGGACCTATAATTCACCCCTCCACTTT. This translates into CASSYGGTYNSPLHF.

This clonotype was picked up many times. The chain joins TRBV7-2 to TRBJ2-5, with 15 bases lining up with TRBD2. With V trimmed by 5 bases and J by 4 bases, 5 bases remained unmatched. Per the germline V gene, CDR1 is SGHTA and CDR2 is FQGNSA. CDR3 length: 16 residues. CDR3 bases: TGTGCCAGCAGCCGAGGACTAGCGGGGGGGCTAGAGACCCAGTACTTC. This gives the protein CASSRGLAGGLETQYF.

This clonotype was recorded many times. The CDR3 sequence: CASKKGDAPSYEQYF. Written as DNA, the CDR3 is TGTGCCAGCAAGAAAGGGGACGCACCCTCCTACGAGCAGTACTTC. The rearrangement joins TRBV7-6 to TRBJ2-7, with D perhaps TRBD1 or TRBD2 (5 bases each). This CDR3 is 15 amino acids long. The V end was cut by 7 bases, the J end by 0 bases, with 16 bases between. CDR1 and CDR2 from the germline V gene are SGHVS and FNYEAQ.

The rearrangement uses TRBV7-3 and TRBJ2-3; D gene ambiguous. CDR1 SGHTA and CDR2 FQGTGA come from the germline V gene. Deletions cut 2 bases from V and 6 bases from J, with 18 bases between. CDR3 size: 16 residues. This CDR3 reads CASSLLGINQMDTQYF. The DNA for the CDR3 is TGTGCCAGCAGCTTACTAGGTATTAATCAAATGGATACGCAGTATTTT.

In this sample, this clonotype turned up many times. The chain employs TRBV12-3 or TRBV12-4 and TRBJ2-3, with TRBD1 identical over 8 bases. This CDR3 spans 14 amino acids. Trimming removed 6 bases from V and 0 bases from J; junction bases left unmatched: 2. Here the CDR3 reads CASSRTGSTDTQYF. As DNA, the CDR3 is TGTGCCAGCAGCCGGACAGGGAGCACAGATACGCAGTATTTT.

The gene calls are TRBV6-7 and TRBJ2-7; TRBD2 matches 9 bases. TRBV6-7 counts as an open reading frame of uncertain function. With 2 bases clipped from V and 2 bases from J, the junction kept 7 bases outside the gene matches. The CDR3 is 16 amino acids. The DNA for the CDR3 is TGTGCCAGCAGTTACACGGATTCTAGCGGGACCTACGAGCAGTACTTC. This gives the protein CASSYTDSSGTYEQYF.

This clonotype was found many times. V is TRBV7-6 and J is TRBJ2-5; D gene unclear. Trimming took 4 bases from V and 5 from J, leaving 5 bases between them. Germline assignment: CDR1 SGHVS and CDR2 FNYEAQ. CDR3 size: 11 residues. CDR3 coding DNA: TGTGCCAGCAGCTCCGCGGAGACCCAGTACTTC. Translation: CASSSAETQYF.

The rearrangement joins TRBV19 to TRBJ2-3, with no clear D. From germline, CDR1 is LNHDA and CDR2 SQIVND (reference sequence). CDR3 size: 14 residues. The germline V and J ends were trimmed by 5 bases and 11 bases, with 20 bases remaining between them. The CDR3 DNA follows: TGTGCCAGTAGTCCGCGAGAATCCCCCCGATGGCAGTATTTT. Translation: CASSPRESPRWQYF.

The DNA of the CDR3 is TGTGCCAGCAGTTCCCTTAATTTAGGACTAGCGAAGAAGGAGACCCAGTACTTC. This gives the protein CASSSLNLGLAKKETQYF. The V call is TRBV28, the J call TRBJ2-5; TRBD2 matches at 9 bases. Germline values: CDR1 MDHEN, CDR2 SYDVKM. V lost 4 bases, J lost 5 bases, and 17 bases stayed unmatched. CDR3 size: 18 residues.

A few counts support this clonotype. The rearrangement joins TRBV6-1 to TRBJ2-7; D remains unclear. Germline CDR1 is MNHNS and CDR2 is SASEGT. This CDR3 spans 13 amino acids. V gave up 6 bases and J gave up 6 bases, with 15 bases separating them. The CDR3 region has the DNA TGTGCCAGCAGCGGCGTTCGAAGTCCCGAGCAGTACTTC. As protein: CASSGVRSPEQYF.